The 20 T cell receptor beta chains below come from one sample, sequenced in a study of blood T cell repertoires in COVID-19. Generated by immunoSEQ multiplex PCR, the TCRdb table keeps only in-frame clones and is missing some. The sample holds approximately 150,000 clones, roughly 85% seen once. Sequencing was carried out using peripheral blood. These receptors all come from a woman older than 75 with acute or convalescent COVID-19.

The CDR3 protein is CASSQALAGEGKQFF. CDR3 sequence (DNA): TGTGCCAGCAGCCAAGCCCTAGCGGGCGAGGGGAAGCAGTTCTTC. V is TRBV3-1 (or the pseudogene TRBV3-2) and J is TRBJ2-1; 8 bases line up with TRBD2. CDR1 is LGHDT and CDR2 is YNNKEL in the germline V gene (reference sequence). CDR3 length equals 15 residues. With 1 base clipped from V and 11 bases from J, the junction kept 10 bases outside the gene matches.

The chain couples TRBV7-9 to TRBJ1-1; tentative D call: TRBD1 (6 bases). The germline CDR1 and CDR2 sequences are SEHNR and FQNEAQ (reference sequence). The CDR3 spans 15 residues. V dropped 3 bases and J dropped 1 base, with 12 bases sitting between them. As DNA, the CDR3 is TGTGCCAGCAGCTTTTTACAGGGAAGGAACACTGAAGCTTTCTTT. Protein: CASSFLQGRNTEAFF. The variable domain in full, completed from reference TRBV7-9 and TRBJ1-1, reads DTGVSQNPRHKITKRGQNVTFRCDPISEHNRLYWYRQTLGQGPEFLTYFQNEAQLEKSRLLSDRFSAERPKGSFSTLEIQRTEQGDSAMYLCASSFLQGRNTEAFFGQGTRLTVV.

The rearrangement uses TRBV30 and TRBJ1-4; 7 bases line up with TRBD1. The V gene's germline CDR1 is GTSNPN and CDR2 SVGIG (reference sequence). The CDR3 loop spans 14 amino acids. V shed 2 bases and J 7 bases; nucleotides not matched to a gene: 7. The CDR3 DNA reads TGTGCCTGGAGTCTTACAGGGGCGGGTGAAAAACTGTTTTTT. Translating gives CAWSLTGAGEKLFF.

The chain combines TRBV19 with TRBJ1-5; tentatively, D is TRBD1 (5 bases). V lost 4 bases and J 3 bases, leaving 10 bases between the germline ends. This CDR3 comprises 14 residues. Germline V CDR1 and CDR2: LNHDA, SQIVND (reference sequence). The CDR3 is CASSRGGDNQPQHF. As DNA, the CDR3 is TGTGCCAGTAGTAGGGGCGGGGACAATCAGCCCCAGCATTTT. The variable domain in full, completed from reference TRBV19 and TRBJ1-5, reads DGGITQSPKYLFRKEGQNVTLSCEQNLNHDAMYWYRQDPGQGLRLIYYSQIVNDFQKGDIAEGYSVSREKKESFPLTVTSAQKNPTAFYLCASSRGGDNQPQHFGDGTRLSIL.

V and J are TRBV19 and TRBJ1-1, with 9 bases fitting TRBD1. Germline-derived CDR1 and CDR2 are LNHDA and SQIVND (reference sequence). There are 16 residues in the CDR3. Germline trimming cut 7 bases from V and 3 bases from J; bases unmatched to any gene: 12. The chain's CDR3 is CASTRTGVGEDTEAFF. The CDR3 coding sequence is TGTGCCAGTACCAGGACAGGGGTCGGGGAGGACACTGAAGCTTTCTTT.

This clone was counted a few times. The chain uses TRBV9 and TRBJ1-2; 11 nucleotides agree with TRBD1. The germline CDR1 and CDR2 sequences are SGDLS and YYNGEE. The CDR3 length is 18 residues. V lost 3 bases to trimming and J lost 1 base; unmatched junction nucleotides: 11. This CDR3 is CASSAAGTGGPFNYGYTF. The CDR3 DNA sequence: TGTGCCAGCAGCGCCGCCGGGACAGGGGGTCCCTTTAACTATGGCTACACCTTC.

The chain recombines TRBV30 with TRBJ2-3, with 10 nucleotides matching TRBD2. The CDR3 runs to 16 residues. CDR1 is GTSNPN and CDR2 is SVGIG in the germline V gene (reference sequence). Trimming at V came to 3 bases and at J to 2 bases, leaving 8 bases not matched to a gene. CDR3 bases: TGTGCCTGGAGAACAGCGGGGGGGATACACACAGATACGCAGTATTTT. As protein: CAWRTAGGIHTDTQYF.

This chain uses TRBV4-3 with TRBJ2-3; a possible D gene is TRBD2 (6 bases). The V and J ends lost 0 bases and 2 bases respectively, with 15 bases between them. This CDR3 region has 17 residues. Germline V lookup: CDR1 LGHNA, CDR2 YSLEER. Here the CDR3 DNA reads TGCGCCAGCAGCCAAGATCACGCAGGGAGGTCCACAGATACGCAGTATTTT. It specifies CASSQDHAGRSTDTQYF.

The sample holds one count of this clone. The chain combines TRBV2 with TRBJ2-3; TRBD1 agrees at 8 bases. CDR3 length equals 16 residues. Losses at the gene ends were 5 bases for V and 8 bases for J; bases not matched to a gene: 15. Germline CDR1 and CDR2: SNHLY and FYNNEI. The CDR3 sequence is CASSKDRGGSAGTQYF. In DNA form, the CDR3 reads TGTGCCAGCAGTAAAGACAGGGGAGGTTCCGCGGGTACGCAGTATTTT.

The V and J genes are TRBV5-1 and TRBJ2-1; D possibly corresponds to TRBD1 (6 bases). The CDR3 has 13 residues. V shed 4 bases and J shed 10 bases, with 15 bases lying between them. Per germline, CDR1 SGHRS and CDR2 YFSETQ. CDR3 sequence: CASSIQGIGEQFF. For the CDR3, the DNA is TGCGCCAGCAGCATACAGGGAATCGGGGAGCAGTTCTTC.

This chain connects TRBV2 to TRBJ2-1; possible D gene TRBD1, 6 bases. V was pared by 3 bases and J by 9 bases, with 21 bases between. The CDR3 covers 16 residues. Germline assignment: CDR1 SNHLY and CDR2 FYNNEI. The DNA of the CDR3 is TGTGCCAGCAGTGAGGAGAGGCAGGGGTTCTCGGGTGAGCAGTTCTTC. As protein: CASSEERQGFSGEQFF.

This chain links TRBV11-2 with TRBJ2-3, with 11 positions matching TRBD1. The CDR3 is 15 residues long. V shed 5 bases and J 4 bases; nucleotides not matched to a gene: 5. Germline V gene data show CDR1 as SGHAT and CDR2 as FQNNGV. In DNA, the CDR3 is TGTGCCAGCAGCCAAGGACAGGGGGCGGCAGATACGCAGTATTTT. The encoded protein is CASSQGQGAADTQYF.

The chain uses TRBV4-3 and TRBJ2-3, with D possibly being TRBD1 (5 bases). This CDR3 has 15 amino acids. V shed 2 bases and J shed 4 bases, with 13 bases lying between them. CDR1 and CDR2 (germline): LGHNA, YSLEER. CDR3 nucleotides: TGCGCCAGCAGCCAAAGCCCAGGGTTAGCAGATACGCAGTATTTT. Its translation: CASSQSPGLADTQYF.

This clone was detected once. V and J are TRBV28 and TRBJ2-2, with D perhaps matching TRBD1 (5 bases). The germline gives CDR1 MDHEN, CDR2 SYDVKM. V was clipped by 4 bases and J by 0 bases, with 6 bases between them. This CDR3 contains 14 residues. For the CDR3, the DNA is TGTGCCAGCAGTTCGACAGCGAACACCGGGGAGCTGTTTTTT. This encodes CASSSTANTGELFF.

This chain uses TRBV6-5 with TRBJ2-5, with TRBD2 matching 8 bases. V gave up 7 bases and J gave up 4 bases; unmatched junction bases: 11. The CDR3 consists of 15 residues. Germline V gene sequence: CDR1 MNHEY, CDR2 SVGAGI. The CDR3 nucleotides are TGTGCCAGCAACGGCGGGGGGAGAGTAGGAGAGACCCAGTACTTC. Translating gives CASNGGGRVGETQYF.

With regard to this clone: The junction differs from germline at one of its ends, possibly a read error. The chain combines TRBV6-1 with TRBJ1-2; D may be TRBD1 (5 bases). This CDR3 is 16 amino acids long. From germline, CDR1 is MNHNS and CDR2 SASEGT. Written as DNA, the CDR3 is TGTGCCAGCAGTGAATTTGTTGGGGCCAGCAACTATGTCTACACCTTC. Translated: CASSEFVGASNYVYTF.

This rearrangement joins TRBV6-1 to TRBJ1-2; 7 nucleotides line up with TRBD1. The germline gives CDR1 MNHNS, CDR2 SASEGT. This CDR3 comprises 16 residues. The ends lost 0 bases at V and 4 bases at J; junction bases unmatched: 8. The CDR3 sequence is CASSEAGGDSPYGYTF. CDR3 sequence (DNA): TGTGCCAGCAGTGAAGCCGGCGGGGACAGTCCCTATGGCTACACCTTC.

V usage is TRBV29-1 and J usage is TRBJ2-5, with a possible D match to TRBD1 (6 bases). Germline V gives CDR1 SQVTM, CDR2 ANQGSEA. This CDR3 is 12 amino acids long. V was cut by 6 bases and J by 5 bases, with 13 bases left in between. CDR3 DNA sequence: TGCAGCGTAACAGACAGGTCCGAGACCCAGTACTTC. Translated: CSVTDRSETQYF.

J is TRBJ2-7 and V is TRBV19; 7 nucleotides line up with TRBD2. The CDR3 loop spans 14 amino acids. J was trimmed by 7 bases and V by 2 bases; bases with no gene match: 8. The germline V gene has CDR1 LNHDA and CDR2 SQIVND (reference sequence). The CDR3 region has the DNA TGTGCCAGTAGTATACGACAATGGGAGGGGGAGCAGTACTTC. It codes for CASSIRQWEGEQYF. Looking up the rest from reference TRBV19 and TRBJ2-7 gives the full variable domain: DGGITQSPKYLFRKEGQNVTLSCEQNLNHDAMYWYRQDPGQGLRLIYYSQIVNDFQKGDIAEGYSVSREKKESFPLTVTSAQKNPTAFYLCASSIRQWEGEQYFGPGTRLTVT.

For the CDR3, the DNA is TGTGCCAGCTCACCACTTACAGGGCAACAGCCCCAGCATTTT. This translates into CASSPLTGQQPQHF. The chain recombines TRBV18 with TRBJ1-5; maybe TRBD1 (6 bases). The CDR3 consists of 14 residues. Trimming removed 1 base from V and 7 bases from J, with 11 bases in between. The germline CDR1 and CDR2 sequences are KGHSH and LQKENI. Full variable domain (missing parts from reference TRBV18 and TRBJ1-5): NAGVMQNPRHLVRRRGQEARLRCSPMKGHSHVYWYRQLPEEGLKFMVYLQKENIIDESGMPKERFSAEFPKEGPSILRIQQVVRGDSAAYFCASSPLTGQQPQHFGDGTRLSIL.